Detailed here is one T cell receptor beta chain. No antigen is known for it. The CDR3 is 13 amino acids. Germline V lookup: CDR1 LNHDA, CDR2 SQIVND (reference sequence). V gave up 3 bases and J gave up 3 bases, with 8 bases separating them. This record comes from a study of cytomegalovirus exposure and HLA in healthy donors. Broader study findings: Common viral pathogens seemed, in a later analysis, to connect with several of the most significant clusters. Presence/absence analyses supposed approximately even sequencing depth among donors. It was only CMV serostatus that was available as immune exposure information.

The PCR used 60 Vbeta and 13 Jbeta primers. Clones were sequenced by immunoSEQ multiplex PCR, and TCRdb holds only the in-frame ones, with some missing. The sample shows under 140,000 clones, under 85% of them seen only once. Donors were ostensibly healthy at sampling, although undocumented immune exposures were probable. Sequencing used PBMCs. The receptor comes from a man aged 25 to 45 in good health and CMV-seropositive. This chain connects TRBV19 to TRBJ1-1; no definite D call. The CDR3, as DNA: TGTGCCAGTAGTATGGGAGTTCACACTGAAGCTTTCTTT. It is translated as CASSMGVHTEAFF.